This T cell receptor beta chain comes out of a study of Graves' ophthalmopathy and Graves' hyperthyroidism. This clonotype appeared many times. The CDR3 has 11 residues. Trimming pared 3 bases from V and 7 bases from J, leaving 6 bases between. RNA served as the template for amplifying TCR beta CDR3 regions. A first-round RT-PCR used HTBI primers, followed by a second-round multiplex PCR. One entry per CDR3 protein results from TCRdb running MiXCR on the multiplex PCR reads. The sample has about 400,000 distinct CDR3 sequences, under 25% seen once. The diagnostic workup employed clinical symptoms, serum thyroxine, TRAb, thyroid ultrasound and orbital computed tomography.

The source material was peripheral blood. The gene calls are TRBV12-3 or TRBV12-4 and TRBJ2-5; D is undetermined. This clonotype originated in a woman aged 18-35 years with stable Graves' hyperthyroidism. This chain's CDR3 is CASSFLGTQYF. CDR3 in DNA: TGTGCCAGCAGTTTTTTGGGGACCCAGTACTTC.